A single sample is the source of the 3 T cell receptor beta chains below, sequenced in a study of T cells in Graves' hyperthyroidism and ophthalmopathy. From RNA transcripts, TCR beta CDR3 regions were amplified. The primer set for the first-round RT-PCR of the TCR CDR3 was HTBI. MiXCR was run by TCRdb on the multiplex PCR reads, yielding one entry per CDR3 protein. The table has approximately 530,000 distinct CDR3 sequences, just under 20% seen once. Sequenced sample: blood. Receptors were obtained from a man between 40 and 49 years old with Graves' ophthalmopathy.

In its sample, this clonotype was seen many times. The chain combines TRBV2 with TRBJ2-6; D ambiguous. Germline V gene lookup returns CDR1 SNHLY and CDR2 FYNNEI. V lost 3 bases to trimming and J lost 7 bases, with 10 bases between them. The CDR3 consists of 14 residues. CDR3 region: CASSEIGSANVLTF. CDR3 in DNA: TGTGCCAGCAGTGAGATAGGAAGCGCCAACGTCCTGACTTTC.

This chain connects TRBV2 to TRBJ1-2; D uncertain. Germline loops: CDR1 SNHLY, CDR2 FYNNEI. Trimming removed 1 base from V and 0 bases from J, with 6 bases in between. The CDR3 length is 14 residues. This chain's CDR3 is CASSEGLSNYGYTF. For the CDR3, the DNA is TGTGCCAGCAGTGAAGGCCTGTCTAACTATGGCTACACCTTC.

This clonotype was counted at least ten times. The rearrangement joins TRBV13 to TRBJ2-7; D unresolved. The V and J ends lost 4 bases and 6 bases respectively, with 16 bases between them. Germline V gives CDR1 PRHDT, CDR2 FYEKMQ (reference sequence). The CDR3 has 14 residues. CDR3 bases: TGTGCCAGCAGCTCCGGCCTGAAAACTTTCGAGCAGTACTTC. Protein sequence: CASSSGLKTFEQYF.